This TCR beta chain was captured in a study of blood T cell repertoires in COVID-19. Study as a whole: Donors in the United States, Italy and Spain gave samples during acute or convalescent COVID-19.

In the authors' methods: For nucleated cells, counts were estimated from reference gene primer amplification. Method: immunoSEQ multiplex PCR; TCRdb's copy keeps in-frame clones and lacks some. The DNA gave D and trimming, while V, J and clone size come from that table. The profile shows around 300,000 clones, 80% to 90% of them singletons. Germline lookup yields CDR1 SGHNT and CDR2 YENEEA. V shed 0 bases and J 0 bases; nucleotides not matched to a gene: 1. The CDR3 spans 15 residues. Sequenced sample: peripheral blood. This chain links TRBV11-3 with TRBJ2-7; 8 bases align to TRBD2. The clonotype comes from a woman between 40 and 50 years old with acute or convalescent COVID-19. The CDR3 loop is CASSLDRGGSYEQYV. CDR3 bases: TGTGCCAGCAGCTTAGACCGGGGGGGCTCCTACGAGCAGTACGTC.